The rows below give T cell receptor beta chains drawn from one sample of a study of cytomegalovirus exposure and HLA in healthy donors. This table comes from immunoSEQ multiplex PCR, and its TCRdb copy is limited to in-frame clones, with some not included. The sample yields over 150,000 clones, 80% to 90% seen once. Sequencing was done on a sample of PBMCs. These receptors all come from a man between 18 and 29 years old in good health and CMV-seropositive. CDR3s include the opening cysteine and the closing phenylalanine or tryptophan. A D gene is named only where the DNA matches it firmly. Clone size is stated in some rows and not others, as once, few, many or a class when expanded.

D gene: TRBD1
clone size: -
V gene: TRBV11-2
J gene: TRBJ2-7
CDR3 protein: CASSLAPGQLRYEQYF
CDR3 DNA: TGTGCCAGCAGCTTAGCTCCGGGACAGCTGAGGTACGAGCAGTACTTC

D gene: -
clone size: -
V gene: TRBV25-1
J gene: TRBJ1-3
CDR3 protein: CASRTGGAGNTIYF
CDR3 DNA: TGTGCCAGCAGGACAGGCGGAGCTGGAAACACCATATATTTT

D gene: -
clone size: -
V gene: TRBV7-8
J gene: TRBJ1-5
CDR3 protein: CASSSRGDGYNQPQHF
CDR3 DNA: TGTGCCAGCAGCTCACGGGGGGACGGATACAATCAGCCCCAGCATTTT

D gene: TRBD1
clone size: -
V gene: TRBV7-2
J gene: TRBJ1-3
CDR3 protein: CASSLGGTGENTIYF
CDR3 DNA: TGTGCCAGCAGCTTAGGGGGGACAGGGGAGAACACCATATATTTT

D gene: TRBD1
clone size: -
V gene: TRBV5-1
J gene: TRBJ2-6
CDR3 protein: CASSWTGAAGANVLTF
CDR3 DNA: TGCGCCAGCAGCTGGACAGGGGCGGCTGGGGCCAACGTCCTGACTTTC

D gene: -
clone size: -
V gene: TRBV6-5
J gene: TRBJ2-7
CDR3 protein: CASSYRVAVSEQYF
CDR3 DNA: TGTGCCAGCAGTTACAGGGTAGCGGTCTCGGAGCAGTACTTC

D gene: TRBD1
clone size: -
V gene: TRBV19
J gene: TRBJ2-7
CDR3 protein: CASSTPTTGGVEQYF
CDR3 DNA: TGTGCCAGTAGTACCCCCACGACAGGGGGGGTCGAGCAGTACTTC

D gene: TRBD2
clone size: -
V gene: TRBV6-6
J gene: TRBJ2-7
CDR3 protein: CASRPLAGGPREQYF
CDR3 DNA: TGTGCCAGCAGACCTCTAGCGGGAGGCCCCCGGGAGCAGTACTTC

D gene: TRBD2
clone size: once
V gene: TRBV5-8
J gene: TRBJ2-1
CDR3 protein: CASSPGTSGIDNEQFF
CDR3 DNA: TGTGCCAGCAGCCCCGGGACTAGCGGCATAGACAATGAGCAGTTCTTC

D gene: -
clone size: many
V gene: TRBV27
J gene: TRBJ1-4
CDR3 protein: CASSPKPQQFNEKLFF
CDR3 DNA: TGTGCCAGCAGCCCAAAGCCACAGCAATTCAATGAAAAACTGTTTTTT

D gene: -
clone size: -
V gene: TRBV7-9
J gene: TRBJ2-7
CDR3 protein: CASSLATGEQYF
CDR3 DNA: TGTGCCAGCAGCTTAGCAACAGGGGAGCAGTACTTC

D gene: -
clone size: -
V gene: TRBV14
J gene: TRBJ2-7
CDR3 protein: CASSQRDSWPYEQYF
CDR3 DNA: TGTGCCAGCAGCCAACGGGACTCTTGGCCCTACGAGCAGTACTTC

D gene: TRBD2
clone size: -
V gene: TRBV7-9
J gene: TRBJ2-1
CDR3 protein: CASSFSGTSDEQFF
CDR3 DNA: TGTGCCAGCAGCTTCAGCGGGACTAGCGATGAGCAGTTCTTC

D gene: -
clone size: -
V gene: TRBV15
J gene: TRBJ2-5
CDR3 protein: CATSSQEGFRETQYF
CDR3 DNA: TGTGCCACCAGCAGCCAGGAGGGTTTTCGGGAGACCCAGTACTTC

D gene: -
clone size: -
V gene: TRBV6-5
J gene: TRBJ1-2
CDR3 protein: CASSYGQGTYGYTF
CDR3 DNA: TGTGCCAGCAGTTACGGGCAGGGGACCTATGGCTACACCTTC

D gene: -
clone size: few
V gene: TRBV18
J gene: TRBJ1-5
CDR3 protein: CASSPMAVSNQPQHF
CDR3 DNA: TGTGCCAGCTCACCAATGGCAGTTAGCAATCAGCCCCAGCATTTT

D gene: -
clone size: few
V gene: TRBV27
J gene: TRBJ2-7
CDR3 protein: CASSEGVLRGEQYF
CDR3 DNA: TGTGCCAGCAGTGAGGGGGTTCTTAGAGGGGAGCAGTACTTC

D gene: TRBD1
clone size: -
V gene: TRBV6-6
J gene: TRBJ2-7
CDR3 protein: CASSRGTGGRYEQYF
CDR3 DNA: TGTGCCAGCAGTCGCGGGACAGGGGGGAGGTACGAGCAGTACTTC

D gene: TRBD2
clone size: -
V gene: TRBV4-3
J gene: TRBJ2-1
CDR3 protein: CASSLGLADYNEQFF
CDR3 DNA: TGCGCCAGCAGCCTCGGACTAGCGGACTACAATGAGCAGTTCTTC

D gene: TRBD2
clone size: -
V gene: TRBV4-1
J gene: TRBJ2-1
CDR3 protein: CASSRSTSGTYNEQFF
CDR3 DNA: TGCGCCAGCAGCCGGTCGACTAGCGGAACCTACAATGAGCAGTTCTTC

D gene: TRBD1
clone size: -
V gene: TRBV7-2
J gene: TRBJ1-6
CDR3 protein: CASSSPDRGGNSPLHF
CDR3 DNA: TGTGCCAGCAGCTCGCCGGACAGGGGAGGAAATTCACCCCTCCACTTT

D gene: TRBD1
clone size: -
V gene: TRBV10-3
J gene: TRBJ2-5
CDR3 protein: CAIRGQERETQYF
CDR3 DNA: TGTGCCATCAGAGGACAGGAGAGGGAGACCCAGTACTTC

D gene: -
clone size: few
V gene: TRBV11-3
J gene: TRBJ2-2
CDR3 protein: CASSLGFGTGELFF
CDR3 DNA: TGTGCCAGCAGCTTAGGGTTCGGCACCGGGGAGCTGTTTTTT

D gene: -
clone size: -
V gene: TRBV4-3
J gene: TRBJ2-1
CDR3 protein: CASSQEARDSPGDEQFF
CDR3 DNA: TGCGCCAGCAGCCAAGAGGCGAGGGACTCACCCGGAGATGAGCAGTTCTTC

D gene: TRBD2
clone size: -
V gene: TRBV6-5
J gene: TRBJ2-1
CDR3 protein: CASSQRVAGDEQFF
CDR3 DNA: TGTGCCAGCAGCCAAAGGGTAGCGGGAGATGAGCAGTTCTTC

D gene: TRBD1
clone size: -
V gene: TRBV19
J gene: TRBJ1-5
CDR3 protein: CASSPGQGRDQPQHF
CDR3 DNA: TGTGCCAGTAGCCCGGGACAGGGTAGGGATCAGCCCCAGCATTTT

D gene: -
clone size: many
V gene: TRBV2
J gene: TRBJ1-1
CDR3 protein: CASSDWGGREAFF
CDR3 DNA: TGTGCCAGCAGTGACTGGGGCGGCCGTGAAGCTTTCTTT

D gene: TRBD2
clone size: -
V gene: TRBV5-1
J gene: TRBJ2-3
CDR3 protein: CASSAPLAGDTDTQYF
CDR3 DNA: TGCGCCAGCAGCGCCCCCCTAGCGGGGGACACAGATACGCAGTATTTT

D gene: -
clone size: -
V gene: TRBV29-1
J gene: TRBJ2-2
CDR3 protein: CSVERQNTGELFF
CDR3 DNA: TGCAGCGTGGAGCGGCAGAACACCGGGGAGCTGTTTTTT

D gene: TRBD1
clone size: -
V gene: TRBV11-1
J gene: TRBJ1-1
CDR3 protein: CASSSQQGGTEAFF
CDR3 DNA: TGTGCCAGCAGCTCCCAACAGGGGGGGACTGAAGCTTTCTTT

D gene: -
clone size: -
V gene: TRBV28
J gene: TRBJ2-7
CDR3 protein: CASSLSSRGEQYF
CDR3 DNA: TGTGCCAGCAGTTTATCCTCCCGGGGGGAGCAGTACTTC

D gene: TRBD1
clone size: -
V gene: TRBV5-6
J gene: TRBJ2-7
CDR3 protein: CASSLGTVYEQYF
CDR3 DNA: TGTGCCAGCAGCTTAGGGACAGTCTACGAGCAGTACTTC

D gene: TRBD1
clone size: -
V gene: TRBV4-3
J gene: TRBJ1-4
CDR3 protein: CASSLEKRTGRGNEKLFF
CDR3 DNA: TGCGCCAGCAGCCTCGAAAAACGGACAGGGAGAGGCAATGAAAAACTGTTTTTT

D gene: TRBD2
clone size: -
V gene: TRBV5-1
J gene: TRBJ2-1
CDR3 protein: CASSPLAEGDEQFF
CDR3 DNA: TGCGCCAGCAGCCCACTAGCGGAGGGGGATGAGCAGTTCTTC